The source of this TCR beta chain is a study of T cell changes during pregnancy in multiple sclerosis. The repertoire was sequenced with immunoSEQ multiplex PCR; TCRdb's copy has only in-frame clones and lacks some. The sample consists of 58,000 or so clones, around 92% of them appearing once. Trimming shortened V by 6 bases and J by 5 bases, and 20 bases separated the two germline ends. Germline CDR1 reads MNHEY; CDR2 reads SMNVEV (reference sequence). The CDR3 runs 16 residues. The chain uses TRBV27 and TRBJ1-5; D possibly corresponds to TRBD1 (6 bases). Material: peripheral blood, obtained in the first trimester of pregnancy. This TCR was sampled from a female donor with multiple sclerosis, enrolled in a pregnancy study. CDR3 sequence (DNA): TGTGCCAGCAGGAACATACAGGGTTCTCCTGATCAGCCCCAGCATTTT. Encoded protein: CASRNIQGSPDQPQHF.